Listed below are T cell receptor beta chains from one sample, sequenced in a study of high-grade serous ovarian cancer treatment subgroups. Using immunoSEQ multiplex PCR, the repertoire was profiled, and TCRdb retains in-frame clones only, with some absent. The sample records more than 8,000 clones, roughly 76% being singletons. Sequenced material: tumor tissue. The source of these receptors is a human donor with high-grade serous ovarian cancer. Each CDR3 is given with its conserved first and last residue. D genes are given only for firm matches. Rows give clone size only sometimes, using once, few, many, or a class for an expanded clone.

V gene: TRBV4-3
D gene: .
J gene: TRBJ2-5
clone size: .
CDR3 DNA: TGCGCCAGCAGCCAAGAGGCAGGGACGCGTGAGCAGTACTTC
CDR3 protein: CASSQEAGTREQYF

V gene: TRBV7-9
D gene: .
J gene: TRBJ2-7
clone size: .
CDR3 DNA: TGTGCCAGCAGCCTGGGGGGGGGCCTTTACGAGCAGTACTTC
CDR3 protein: CASSLGGGLYEQYF

V gene: TRBV25-1
D gene: TRBD1
J gene: TRBJ2-1
clone size: once
CDR3 DNA: TGTGCCAGCAGTGAATCTACAGGGGCCGTCTACAATGAGCAGTTCTTC
CDR3 protein: CASSESTGAVYNEQFF

V gene: TRBV29-1
D gene: .
J gene: TRBJ1-2
clone size: .
CDR3 DNA: TGCAGCGTTGAAGATCTAGCACCTAACTATGGCTACACCTTC
CDR3 protein: CSVEDLAPNYGYTF

V gene: TRBV11-3
D gene: TRBD2
J gene: TRBJ2-1
clone size: .
CDR3 DNA: TGTGCCAGCAGCTTACGGGGGGGGGACCTCAATGAGCAGTTCTTC
CDR3 protein: CASSLRGGDLNEQFF

V gene: TRBV7-9
D gene: .
J gene: TRBJ2-2
clone size: once
CDR3 DNA: TGTGCCCGGGGAGACACCGGGGAGCTGTTTTTT
CDR3 protein: CARGDTGELFF

V gene: TRBV9
D gene: TRBD2
J gene: TRBJ2-7
clone size: .
CDR3 DNA: TGTGCCAGCAGCGTAGGCGGCGGGGGATCCTACGAGCAGTACTTC
CDR3 protein: CASSVGGGGSYEQYF

V gene: TRBV4-1
D gene: .
J gene: TRBJ1-1
clone size: .
CDR3 DNA: TGCGCCAGCAGCGGGGGAGGGGGGACCAACACTGAAGCTTTCTTT
CDR3 protein: CASSGGGGTNTEAFF

V gene: TRBV2
D gene: TRBD2
J gene: TRBJ2-1
clone size: once
CDR3 DNA: TGTGCCAGCAGTTGGACTAGAAATGAGCAGTTCTTC
CDR3 protein: CASSWTRNEQFF

V gene: TRBV7-2
D gene: .
J gene: TRBJ2-2
clone size: once
CDR3 DNA: TGTGCCAGCAGCTTAGATTGGGGGTGGGGCACCGGGGAGCTGTTTTTT
CDR3 protein: CASSLDWGWGTGELFF

V gene: TRBV30
D gene: .
J gene: TRBJ1-6
clone size: .
CDR3 DNA: TGTGCCTGGAGTCGTAGGGGCGTTTTATCACCCCTCCACTTT
CDR3 protein: CAWSRRGVLSPLHF

V gene: TRBV7-9
D gene: TRBD2
J gene: TRBJ2-2
clone size: .
CDR3 DNA: TGTGCCAGCAGCTTAGGTGGGACTAGCCTGAACACCGGGGAGCTGTTTTTT
CDR3 protein: CASSLGGTSLNTGELFF

V gene: TRBV7-9
D gene: .
J gene: TRBJ2-3
clone size: .
CDR3 DNA: TGTGCCAGCAGCAGAGACGTGGGGGGGCCGACAGATACGCAGTATTTT
CDR3 protein: CASSRDVGGPTDTQYF

V gene: TRBV12-5
D gene: .
J gene: TRBJ1-1
clone size: .
CDR3 DNA: TGTGCTAGTGGTTTGGCCACTGTTCTGTGGGGCACTGAAGCTTTCTTT
CDR3 protein: CASGLATVLWGTEAFF

V gene: TRBV7-6
D gene: .
J gene: TRBJ2-3
clone size: once
CDR3 DNA: TGTGCCAGCAGCTTAAGCGGTAGCACAGATACGCAGTATTTT
CDR3 protein: CASSLSGSTDTQYF

V gene: TRBV29-1
D gene: TRBD2
J gene: TRBJ2-3
clone size: .
CDR3 DNA: TGCAGCGTTGAAGATAGGGCTAGCGGGGGCACAGATACGCAGTATTTT
CDR3 protein: CSVEDRASGGTDTQYF

V gene: TRBV15
D gene: TRBD1
J gene: TRBJ1-1
clone size: few
CDR3 DNA: TGTGCCACCAGCTTTGACAGGGGGAACACTGAAGCTTTCTTT
CDR3 protein: CATSFDRGNTEAFF

V gene: TRBV19
D gene: TRBD1
J gene: TRBJ1-1
clone size: .
CDR3 DNA: TGTGCCAGTTCTTATAACAGGGGTAGGGGCATGAACACTGAAGCTTTCTTT
CDR3 protein: CASSYNRGRGMNTEAFF

V gene: TRBV27
D gene: .
J gene: TRBJ1-4
clone size: .
CDR3 DNA: TGTGCCAGCAGCATCAGGGGTTCCCTTAATGAAAAACTGTTTTTT
CDR3 protein: CASSIRGSLNEKLFF

V gene: TRBV18
D gene: TRBD2
J gene: TRBJ2-1
clone size: .
CDR3 DNA: TGTGCCAGCTCACCAGAGGAGCGGGGGTCACTCCACGATGAGCAGTTCTTC
CDR3 protein: CASSPEERGSLHDEQFF

V gene: TRBV5-1
D gene: .
J gene: TRBJ2-4
clone size: .
CDR3 DNA: TGCGCCAGCAGCCGGGACGGGGGAGGCAAAAACATTCAGTACTTC
CDR3 protein: CASSRDGGGKNIQYF

V gene: TRBV7-9
D gene: .
J gene: TRBJ2-1
clone size: .
CDR3 DNA: TGTGCCAGCAGACGCAGGGACAATGAGCAGTTCTTC
CDR3 protein: CASRRRDNEQFF

V gene: TRBV13
D gene: .
J gene: TRBJ2-1
clone size: .
CDR3 DNA: TGTGCCAGCAGCTTACCCGACAGTTTAACCCACAATGAGCAGTTCTTC
CDR3 protein: CASSLPDSLTHNEQFF

V gene: TRBV11-2
D gene: .
J gene: TRBJ2-7
clone size: .
CDR3 DNA: TGTGCCAGCAGCCAAGAAGGCACCTTCACCTACGAGCAGTACTTC
CDR3 protein: CASSQEGTFTYEQYF

V gene: TRBV5-1
D gene: TRBD2
J gene: TRBJ2-1
clone size: .
CDR3 DNA: TGCGCCAGCAGCTTGGAGCGGGGGGGCCACAATGAGCAGTTCTTC
CDR3 protein: CASSLERGGHNEQFF

V gene: TRBV5-6
D gene: .
J gene: TRBJ2-3
clone size: .
CDR3 DNA: TGTGCCAGCAGCTCACTGGGCCCCGGGACAGATACGCAGTATTTT
CDR3 protein: CASSSLGPGTDTQYF

V gene: TRBV6-5
D gene: TRBD2
J gene: TRBJ2-7
clone size: .
CDR3 DNA: TGTGCCAGCAGTTACGGTGGGGGAGGGACCTACGAGCAGTACTTC
CDR3 protein: CASSYGGGGTYEQYF

V gene: TRBV18
D gene: TRBD2
J gene: TRBJ2-5
clone size: .
CDR3 DNA: TGTGCCAGCTTCTCGGGGGGGTCCCAAGAGACCCAGTACTTC
CDR3 protein: CASFSGGSQETQYF

V gene: TRBV10-3
D gene: TRBD1
J gene: TRBJ1-6
clone size: .
CDR3 DNA: TGTGCCATCAGTGACACAGGGGGCGGAAATTCACCCCTCCACTTT
CDR3 protein: CAISDTGGGNSPLHF

V gene: TRBV9
D gene: .
J gene: TRBJ1-1
clone size: .
CDR3 DNA: TGTGCCAGCAGCGGCTGGACAGACACTGAAGCTTTCTTT
CDR3 protein: CASSGWTDTEAFF

V gene: TRBV2
D gene: .
J gene: TRBJ2-5
clone size: .
CDR3 DNA: TGTGCCAGCAGTGGCCGACTACAGGAAGGGACCCAGTACTTC
CDR3 protein: CASSGRLQEGTQYF

V gene: TRBV2
D gene: TRBD1
J gene: TRBJ1-1
clone size: .
CDR3 DNA: TGTGCCAGCAGTCAGGGGGCGAGCACTGAAGCTTTCTTT
CDR3 protein: CASSQGASTEAFF

V gene: TRBV15
D gene: .
J gene: TRBJ1-1
clone size: .
CDR3 DNA: TGTGCCACCAGCATAATTGGGGACATTAACACTGAAGCTTTCTTT
CDR3 protein: CATSIIGDINTEAFF

V gene: TRBV5-5
D gene: .
J gene: TRBJ2-3
clone size: .
CDR3 DNA: TGTGCCAGCAGCTTAAGTGGGGGGGCCGTAACAGATACGCAGTATTTT
CDR3 protein: CASSLSGGAVTDTQYF

V gene: TRBV19
D gene: TRBD2
J gene: TRBJ2-3
clone size: .
CDR3 DNA: TGTGCCAGTCGACTAGCGGGGCGTCCTAGCACAGATACGCAGTATTTT
CDR3 protein: CASRLAGRPSTDTQYF

V gene: TRBV7-9
D gene: TRBD1
J gene: TRBJ1-6
clone size: few
CDR3 DNA: TGTGCCAGCAGCCGACAGGGCAACTCACCCCTCCACTTT
CDR3 protein: CASSRQGNSPLHF

V gene: TRBV6-1
D gene: .
J gene: TRBJ1-2
clone size: .
CDR3 DNA: TGTGCCAGCAGTGACCCCCTGGACGGAATCTATGGCTACACCTTC
CDR3 protein: CASSDPLDGIYGYTF

V gene: TRBV7-3
D gene: .
J gene: TRBJ2-2
clone size: .
CDR3 DNA: TGTGCCAGCAGCCCGGGACATTCGAACACCGGGGAGCTGTTTTTT
CDR3 protein: CASSPGHSNTGELFF

V gene: TRBV20-1
D gene: .
J gene: TRBJ1-1
clone size: .
CDR3 DNA: TGCAGTGTGGCAGGGAAGATTGAAGCTTTCTTT
CDR3 protein: CSVAGKIEAFF

V gene: TRBV10-1
D gene: .
J gene: TRBJ2-1
clone size: .
CDR3 DNA: TGCGCCAGCAGTGAGGTCCAGGGAGGCAATGAGCAGTTCTTC
CDR3 protein: CASSEVQGGNEQFF

V gene: TRBV29-1
D gene: TRBD2
J gene: TRBJ2-1
clone size: .
CDR3 DNA: TGCAGCGTACGGCCGGGACTAAATGAGCAGTTCTTC
CDR3 protein: CSVRPGLNEQFF

V gene: TRBV6-5
D gene: TRBD1
J gene: TRBJ2-7
clone size: .
CDR3 DNA: TGTGCCAGCAGTTCGCCGGGACAGGGTTCCTACGAGCAGTACTTC
CDR3 protein: CASSSPGQGSYEQYF

V gene: TRBV7-2
D gene: .
J gene: TRBJ2-1
clone size: .
CDR3 DNA: TGTGCCAGCAGCCATGGTGGGGGTAACAATGAGCAGTTCTTC
CDR3 protein: CASSHGGGNNEQFF

V gene: TRBV2
D gene: .
J gene: TRBJ2-3
clone size: few
CDR3 DNA: TGTGCCAGCAGTGCTGATGGGAGTAGCACAGATACGCAGTATTTT
CDR3 protein: CASSADGSSTDTQYF

V gene: TRBV30
D gene: TRBD1
J gene: TRBJ1-2
clone size: .
CDR3 DNA: TGTGCCTGGAGTGTACAGGGGTCCTATGGCTACACCTTC
CDR3 protein: CAWSVQGSYGYTF

V gene: TRBV10-3
D gene: .
J gene: TRBJ1-2
clone size: .
CDR3 DNA: TGTGCCATCCTTAATTCAAGAACTAACTATGGCTACACCTTC
CDR3 protein: CAILNSRTNYGYTF

V gene: TRBV5-4
D gene: TRBD2
J gene: TRBJ2-7
clone size: .
CDR3 DNA: TGTGCCAGCAGCACCGGGGGGACCTACGAGCAGTACTTC
CDR3 protein: CASSTGGTYEQYF

V gene: TRBV5-5
D gene: TRBD1
J gene: TRBJ2-5
clone size: .
CDR3 DNA: TGTGCCAGCAGAGGACAGGGACTCGTTGTGGAGACCCAGTACTTC
CDR3 protein: CASRGQGLVVETQYF

V gene: TRBV25-1
D gene: .
J gene: TRBJ2-5
clone size: .
CDR3 DNA: TGTGCCAGCAGTCCACGTGGGTCCCTTGAGCAGTACTTC
CDR3 protein: CASSPRGSLEQYF